This T cell receptor (beta chain) is from a study of long-term antiretroviral therapy in people with HIV. Study-level findings and limits: It was not possible to obtain data on ART adherence, viral resistance or therapy changes. Diversity increased after ART yet remained lower than in transplant donor controls. The study found narrower CDR3 length ranges in HIV repertoires than in controls.

After removal of 3 bases from V and 4 bases from J, the junction contained 2 bases not matched to a gene. The CDR3 consists of 14 residues. From germline, CDR1 is LNHDA and CDR2 SQIVND (reference sequence). Sequencing used immunoSEQ v3.0 at survey level. Profiling relied on immunoSEQ multiplex PCR, and the TCRdb table lists in-frame clones only, not all of them. The table shows about 17,000 clones, with over 75% occurring only once. DNA was extracted from around 1-9.1 million thawed cryopreserved PBMC. Points on this clone: Its antigen is as yet unknown.

Sequencing used unsorted PBMCs, obtained 0.3 years after starting antiretroviral therapy. The chain recombines TRBV19 with TRBJ1-2; 10 bases line up with TRBD1. The TCR was taken from a man aged 18-30 years with HIV. Here the CDR3 reads CASSMGQGFYGYTF. The CDR3 DNA is TGTGCCAGTAGTATGGGACAGGGGTTCTATGGCTACACCTTC.